This T cell receptor (beta chain) was observed in a study of identical twins. Looked up from germline, CDR1 is ENHRY and CDR2 is SYGVKD. Losses at the gene ends were 8 bases for V and 5 bases for J; bases not matched to a gene: 11. The CDR3 covers 15 residues. TCRdb called the 5' RACE reads again in MiXCR, with one record for every CDR3 protein. The data contain approximately 240,000 distinct CDR3 sequences, more than 12% of them seen just once; the ten biggest clones take up 8.5% to 10%. Sequenced material: memory (CD45RO+) T cells sorted from blood. The rearrangement links TRBV10-3 to TRBJ2-2; 7 bases align to TRBD1. This sequence was found in a woman aged 18 to 35 in good health. CDR3 in DNA: TGTGCCATCCGGACAGGCTCGTGGGGGACCGGGGAGCTGTTTTTT. As protein: CAIRTGSWGTGELFF.